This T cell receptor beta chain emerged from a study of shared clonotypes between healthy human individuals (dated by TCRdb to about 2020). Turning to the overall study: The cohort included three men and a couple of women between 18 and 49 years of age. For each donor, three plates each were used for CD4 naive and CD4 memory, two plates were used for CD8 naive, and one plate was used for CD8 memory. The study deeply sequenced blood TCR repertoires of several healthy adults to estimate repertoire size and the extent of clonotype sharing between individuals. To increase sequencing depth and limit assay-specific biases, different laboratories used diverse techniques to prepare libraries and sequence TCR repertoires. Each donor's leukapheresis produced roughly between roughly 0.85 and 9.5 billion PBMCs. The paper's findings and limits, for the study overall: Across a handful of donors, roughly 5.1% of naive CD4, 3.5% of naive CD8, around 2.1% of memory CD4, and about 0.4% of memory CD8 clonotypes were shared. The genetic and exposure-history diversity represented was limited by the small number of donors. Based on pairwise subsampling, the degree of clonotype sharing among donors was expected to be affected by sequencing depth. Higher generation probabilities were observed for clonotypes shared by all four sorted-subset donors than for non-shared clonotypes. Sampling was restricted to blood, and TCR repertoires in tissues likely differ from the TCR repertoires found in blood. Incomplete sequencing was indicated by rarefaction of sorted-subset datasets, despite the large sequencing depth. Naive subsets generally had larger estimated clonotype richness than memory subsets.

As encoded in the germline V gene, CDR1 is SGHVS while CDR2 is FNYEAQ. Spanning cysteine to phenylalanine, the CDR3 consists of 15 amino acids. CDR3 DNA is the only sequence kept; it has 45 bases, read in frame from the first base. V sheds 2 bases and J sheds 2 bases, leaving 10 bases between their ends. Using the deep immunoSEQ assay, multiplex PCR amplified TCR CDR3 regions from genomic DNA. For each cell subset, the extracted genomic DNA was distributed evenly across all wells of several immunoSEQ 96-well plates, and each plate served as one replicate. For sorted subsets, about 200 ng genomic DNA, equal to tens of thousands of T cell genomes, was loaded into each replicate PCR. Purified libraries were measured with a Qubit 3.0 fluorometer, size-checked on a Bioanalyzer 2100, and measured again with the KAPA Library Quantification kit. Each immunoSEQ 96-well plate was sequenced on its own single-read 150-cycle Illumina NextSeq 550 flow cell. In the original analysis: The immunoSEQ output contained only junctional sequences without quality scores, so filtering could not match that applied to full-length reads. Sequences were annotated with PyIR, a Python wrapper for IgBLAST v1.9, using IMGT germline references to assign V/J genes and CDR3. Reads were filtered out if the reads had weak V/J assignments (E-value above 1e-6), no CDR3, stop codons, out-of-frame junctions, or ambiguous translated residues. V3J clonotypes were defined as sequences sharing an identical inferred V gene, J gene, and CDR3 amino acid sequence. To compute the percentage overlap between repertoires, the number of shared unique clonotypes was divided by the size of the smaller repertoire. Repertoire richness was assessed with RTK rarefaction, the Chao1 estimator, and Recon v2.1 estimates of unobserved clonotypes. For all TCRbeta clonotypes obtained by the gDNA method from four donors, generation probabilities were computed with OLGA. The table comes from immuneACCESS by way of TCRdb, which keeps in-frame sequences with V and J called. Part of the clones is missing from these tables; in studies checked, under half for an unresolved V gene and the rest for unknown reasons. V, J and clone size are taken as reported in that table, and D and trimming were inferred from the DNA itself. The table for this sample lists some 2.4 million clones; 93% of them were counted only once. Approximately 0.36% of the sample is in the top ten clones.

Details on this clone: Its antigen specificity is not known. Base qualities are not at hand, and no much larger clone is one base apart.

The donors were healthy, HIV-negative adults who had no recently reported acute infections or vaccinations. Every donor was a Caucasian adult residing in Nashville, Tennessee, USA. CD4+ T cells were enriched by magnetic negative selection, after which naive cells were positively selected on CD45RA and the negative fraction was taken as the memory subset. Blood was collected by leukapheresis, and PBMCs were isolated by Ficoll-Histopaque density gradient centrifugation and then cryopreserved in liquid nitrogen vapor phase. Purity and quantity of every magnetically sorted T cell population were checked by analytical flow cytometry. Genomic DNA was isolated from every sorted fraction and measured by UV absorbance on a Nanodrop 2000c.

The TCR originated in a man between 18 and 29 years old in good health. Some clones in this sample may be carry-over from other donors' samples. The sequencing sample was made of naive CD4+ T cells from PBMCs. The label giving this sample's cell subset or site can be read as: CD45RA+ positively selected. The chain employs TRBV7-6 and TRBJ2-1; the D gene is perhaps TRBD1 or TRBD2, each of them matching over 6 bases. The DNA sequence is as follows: TGTGCCAGCAGCTTATCGGGGGCGACCTACAATGAGCAGTTCTTC. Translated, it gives CASSLSGATYNEQFF.